One and the same sample provided the 10 T cell receptor beta chains below, sequenced in a study of breast tumors, draining lymph nodes, adjacent tissues. TCRdb passed the multiplex PCR reads through MiXCR, listing each CDR3 protein once. Among tens of thousands of distinct CDR3 sequences listed, less than 60% were seen once. Sequencing input: breast tumor tissue. The origin of the receptors is a female donor with breast cancer. Some clones in this sample may be carry-over from other donors' samples.

CDR3 amino acids: CASSTRSGNTGELFF. The CDR3 nucleotides are TGTGCCAGTAGCACAAGGTCAGGGAACACCGGGGAGCTGTTTTTT. The chain couples TRBV19 to TRBJ2-2; D unclear. V was cut by 6 bases and J by 1 base, with 12 bases left in between. Germline V CDR1 and CDR2: LNHDA, SQIVND (reference sequence). This CDR3 region has 15 residues.

This clonotype occurred a few times. This chain connects TRBV20-1 to TRBJ1-1; no firm D call. Trimming stripped 5 bases from V and 2 bases from J, with 9 bases between. Germline-derived CDR1 and CDR2 are DFQATT and SNEGSKA (reference sequence). This CDR3 has 12 residues. CDR3 residues: CSAPRQNTEAFF. DNA for the CDR3: TGCAGTGCTCCGCGACAAAACACTGAAGCTTTCTTT.

This clonotype was counted a single time. V is TRBV7-9 and J is TRBJ2-5, with TRBD2 matching over 9 bases. This CDR3 spans 15 amino acids. V was clipped by 6 bases and J by 2 bases; unmatched bases: 7. Germline-derived CDR1 and CDR2 are SEHNR and FQNEAQ (reference sequence). CDR3 region: CASSAVLAGQETQYF. CDR3 DNA sequence: TGTGCCAGCAGTGCGGTGCTAGCGGGACAAGAGACCCAGTACTTC. Full variable domain (rest looked up from reference TRBV7-9 and TRBJ2-5): DTGVSQNPRHKITKRGQNVTFRCDPISEHNRLYWYRQTLGQGPEFLTYFQNEAQLEKSRLLSDRFSAERPKGSFSTLEIQRTEQGDSAMYLCASSAVLAGQETQYFGPGTRLLVL.

V gene TRBV7-9 combines with J gene TRBJ1-2; no clear D gene. In germline, CDR1 is SEHNR, CDR2 FQNEAQ (reference sequence). V lost 5 bases to trimming and J lost 4 bases, with 8 bases between them. This CDR3 has 12 residues. The CDR3 DNA reads as TGTGCCAGCAGCCCCGACCCCTATGGCTACACCTTC. This translates into CASSPDPYGYTF. The entire variable domain, with the rest obtained from reference TRBV7-9 and TRBJ1-2, is as follows: DTGVSQNPRHKITKRGQNVTFRCDPISEHNRLYWYRQTLGQGPEFLTYFQNEAQLEKSRLLSDRFSAERPKGSFSTLEIQRTEQGDSAMYLCASSPDPYGYTFGSGTRLTVV.

This clonotype occurred a few times. The V and J genes are TRBV3-1 and TRBJ1-1; D call uncertain. Germline lookup yields CDR1 LGHDT and CDR2 YNNKEL (reference sequence). Trimming stripped 2 bases from V and 10 bases from J, with 11 bases between. The CDR3 is made up of 12 amino acids. DNA of the CDR3: TGTGCCAGCAGCCAATGGGCCGGCGGAGCTTTCTTT. As protein: CASSQWAGGAFF.

The CDR3 DNA is TGTGCCAGCAGTGATGGCGGTGGCTACAATGAGCAGTTCTTC. Translating gives CASSDGGGYNEQFF. The genes are TRBV6-1 and TRBJ2-1; D unclear. Trimming shortened V by 3 bases and J by 3 bases, and 9 bases separated the two germline ends. The CDR3 has 14 amino acids. CDR1 and CDR2 (germline): MNHNS, SASEGT.

By proportion, this clonotype is medium-sized. The chain joins TRBV19 to TRBJ2-7; no firm D call. This CDR3 comprises 13 residues. Germline loops: CDR1 LNHDA, CDR2 SQIVND (reference sequence). V dropped 5 bases and J dropped 2 bases, with 10 bases sitting between them. The CDR3 is CASSAGETYEQYF. In DNA, the CDR3 is TGTGCCAGTAGTGCAGGTGAGACCTACGAGCAGTACTTC.

This clonotype was detected many times. The CDR3 region has the DNA TGTGCCAGCAGAGGTAGGACAGGCACCAACACAGATACGCAGTATTTT. Protein sequence: CASRGRTGTNTDTQYF. The chain uses TRBV28 and TRBJ2-3; 7 positions match TRBD1. The V segment lost 6 bases and the J segment 2 bases; nucleotides outside the gene matches: 11. The CDR3 extends over 16 amino acids. Looked up from germline, CDR1 is MDHEN and CDR2 is SYDVKM.

The chain has TRBV18 and TRBJ2-3, with 7 positions matching TRBD2. V lost 4 bases and J lost 5; bases outside the gene matches: 12. The CDR3 has 16 amino acids. Germline V gene lookup returns CDR1 KGHSH and CDR2 LQKENI. The CDR3 DNA follows: TGTGCCAGCTCACTTCGGCAGCGGGGAGAGGTAGATACGCAGTATTTT. Translating it yields CASSLRQRGEVDTQYF.

CDR3 region: CASSLGGEQETQYF. The CDR3 nucleotides are TGTGCCAGCAGCTTAGGGGGGGAACAAGAGACCCAGTACTTC. The rearrangement links TRBV7-3 to TRBJ2-5; TRBD2 agrees at 7 bases. The junction had 2 bases not matched to a gene; V was cut back by 2 bases and J by 2 bases. Germline V gene sequence: CDR1 SGHTA, CDR2 FQGTGA. The CDR3 runs 14 residues.